This TCR beta chain was sequenced for a study of blood T cell repertoires in COVID-19. This clone was seen only once. Enrolled during active infection, Seattle patients were then followed longitudinally. Only in-frame clones appear in the TCRdb table, and some are missing; sequencing was by immunoSEQ multiplex PCR. In the table there are hundreds of thousands of clones, about 90% of which are singletons. V lost 4 bases to trimming and J lost 3 bases; unmatched junction nucleotides: 2. The CDR3 has 13 residues. Germline values: CDR1 MNHEY, CDR2 SMNVEV (reference sequence). The V gene is TRBV27, the J gene TRBJ2-7; 8 nucleotides align to TRBD2. What was sequenced was peripheral blood. This TCR derives from a man aged 18-30 years with COVID-19, enrolled during active disease. The CDR3 spells CASSSAGGYEQYF. DNA for the CDR3: TGTGCCAGCAGTTCTGCGGGGGGCTACGAGCAGTACTTC.